This T cell receptor beta chain originates from a study of blood T cell repertoires in COVID-19. Study-wide background: Whether acute or convalescent, the COVID-19 samples came from the United States, Italy and Spain.

As originally analysed: By means of reference gene primer amplification, nucleated cell counts were estimated. Measured with immunoSEQ multiplex PCR; TCRdb has only the in-frame clones, and not every one. That table supplies the V and J calls and clone size; D and trimming were determined from the DNA. Among approximately 350,000 clones listed, about 83% were seen once. The CDR3 totals 15 residues. Germline V gene sequence: CDR1 LGHNA, CDR2 YSLEER. V was shortened by 0 bases and J by 7 bases, with 10 bases between the two germline ends. Source material: peripheral blood. This sequence originates from a man aged 25 to 40 with active or convalescent COVID-19. The rearrangement joins TRBV4-3 to TRBJ1-6; the D is unclear. The CDR3 is CASSQDIASNSPLHF. CDR3 sequence (DNA): TGCGCCAGCAGCCAAGATATCGCGTCCAATTCACCCCTCCACTTT.